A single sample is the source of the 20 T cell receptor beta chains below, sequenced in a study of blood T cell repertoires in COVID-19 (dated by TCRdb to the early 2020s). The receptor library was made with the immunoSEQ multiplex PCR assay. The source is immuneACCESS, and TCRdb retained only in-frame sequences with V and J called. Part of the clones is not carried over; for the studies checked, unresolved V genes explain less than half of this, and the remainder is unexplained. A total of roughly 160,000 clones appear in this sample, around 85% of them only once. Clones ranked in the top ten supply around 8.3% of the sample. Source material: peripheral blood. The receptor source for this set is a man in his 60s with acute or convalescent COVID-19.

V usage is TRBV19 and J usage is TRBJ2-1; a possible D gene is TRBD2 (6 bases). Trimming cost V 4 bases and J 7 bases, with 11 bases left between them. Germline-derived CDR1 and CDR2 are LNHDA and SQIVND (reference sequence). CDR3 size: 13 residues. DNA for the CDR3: TGTGCCAGTAGTACCTCTAGCGAGAATGAGCAGTTCTTC. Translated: CASSTSSENEQFF.

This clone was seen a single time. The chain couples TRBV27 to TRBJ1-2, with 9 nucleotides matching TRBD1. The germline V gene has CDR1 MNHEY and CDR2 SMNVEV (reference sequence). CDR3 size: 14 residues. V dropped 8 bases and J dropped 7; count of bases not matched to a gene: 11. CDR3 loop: CASGDRDALGGYTF. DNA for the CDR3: TGTGCCAGCGGGGACAGGGATGCCCTCGGTGGCTACACCTTC.

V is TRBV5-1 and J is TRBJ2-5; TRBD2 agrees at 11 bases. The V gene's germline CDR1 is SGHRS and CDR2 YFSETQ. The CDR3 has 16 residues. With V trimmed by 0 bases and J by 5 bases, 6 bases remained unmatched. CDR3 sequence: CASSLGTSGRWETQYF. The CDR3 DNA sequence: TGCGCCAGCAGCTTGGGTACTAGCGGGAGATGGGAGACCCAGTACTTC.

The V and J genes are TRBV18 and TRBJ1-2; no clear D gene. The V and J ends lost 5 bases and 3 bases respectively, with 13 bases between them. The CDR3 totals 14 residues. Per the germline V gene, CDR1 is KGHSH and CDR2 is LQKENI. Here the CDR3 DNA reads TGTGCCAGCTCATCCCAGGTCCTCGACTATGGCTACACCTTC. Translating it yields CASSSQVLDYGYTF.

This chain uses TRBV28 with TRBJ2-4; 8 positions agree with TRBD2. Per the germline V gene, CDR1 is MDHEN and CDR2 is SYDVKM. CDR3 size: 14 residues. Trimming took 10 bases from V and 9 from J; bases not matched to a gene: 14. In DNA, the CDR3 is TGTGCCACCCAAACGGGACTAGAGATGGGCATTCAGTACTTC. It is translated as CATQTGLEMGIQYF.

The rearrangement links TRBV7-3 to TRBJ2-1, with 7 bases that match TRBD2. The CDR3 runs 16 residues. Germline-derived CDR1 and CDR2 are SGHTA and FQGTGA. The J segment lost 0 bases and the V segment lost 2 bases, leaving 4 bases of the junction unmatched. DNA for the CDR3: TGTGCCAGCAGCTTATCGGCTAGCGGCTCCTACAATGAGCAGTTCTTC. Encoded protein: CASSLSASGSYNEQFF.

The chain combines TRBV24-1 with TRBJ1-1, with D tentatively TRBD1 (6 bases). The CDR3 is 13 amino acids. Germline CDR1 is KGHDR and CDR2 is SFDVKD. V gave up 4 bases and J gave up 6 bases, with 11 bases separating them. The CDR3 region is CATSETNRAEAFF. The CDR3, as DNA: TGTGCCACCAGTGAAACAAACAGGGCTGAAGCTTTCTTT.

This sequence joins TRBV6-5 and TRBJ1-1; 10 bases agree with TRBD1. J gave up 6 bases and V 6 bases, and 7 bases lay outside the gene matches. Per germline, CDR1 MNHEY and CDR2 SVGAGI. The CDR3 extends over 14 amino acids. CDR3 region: CASRRQGARAEAFF. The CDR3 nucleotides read TGTGCCAGCAGGAGACAGGGGGCGAGGGCTGAAGCTTTCTTT.

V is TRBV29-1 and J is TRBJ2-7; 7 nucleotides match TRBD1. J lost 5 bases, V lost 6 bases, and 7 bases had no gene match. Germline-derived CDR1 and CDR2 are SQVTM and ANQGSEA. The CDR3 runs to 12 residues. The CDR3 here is CSVVIGGHEQYF. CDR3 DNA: TGCAGCGTAGTCATAGGGGGCCACGAGCAGTACTTC.

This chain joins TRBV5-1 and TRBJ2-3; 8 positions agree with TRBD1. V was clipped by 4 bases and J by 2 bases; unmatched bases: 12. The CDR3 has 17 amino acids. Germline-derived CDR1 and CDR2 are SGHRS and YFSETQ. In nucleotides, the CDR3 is TGCGCCAGCAGCCCCATTTTGACAGGGGACATCACAGATACGCAGTATTTT. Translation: CASSPILTGDITDTQYF.

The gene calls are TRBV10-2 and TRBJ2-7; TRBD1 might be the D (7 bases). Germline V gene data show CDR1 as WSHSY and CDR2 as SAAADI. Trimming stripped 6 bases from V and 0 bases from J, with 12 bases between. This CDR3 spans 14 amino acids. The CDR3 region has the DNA TGCGCCAGCAGCCCTCAGGGGGGCTCCTACGAGCAGTACTTC. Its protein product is CASSPQGGSYEQYF.

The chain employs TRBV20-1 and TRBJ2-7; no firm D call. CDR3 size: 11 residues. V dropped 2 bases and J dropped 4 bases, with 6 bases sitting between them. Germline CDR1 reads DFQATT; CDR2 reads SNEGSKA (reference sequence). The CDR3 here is CSARMEYEQYF. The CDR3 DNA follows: TGCAGTGCTAGAATGGAGTACGAGCAGTACTTC.

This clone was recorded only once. The CDR3 loop is CASSSQGTYYEQYF. The CDR3 DNA reads as TGTGCCAGCAGCTCACAGGGGACCTACTACGAGCAGTACTTC. The chain employs TRBV11-2 and TRBJ2-7, with 7 nucleotides matching TRBD1. The germline V gene has CDR1 SGHAT and CDR2 FQNNGV. The ends lost 4 bases at V and 3 bases at J; junction bases unmatched: 6. This CDR3 spans 14 amino acids.

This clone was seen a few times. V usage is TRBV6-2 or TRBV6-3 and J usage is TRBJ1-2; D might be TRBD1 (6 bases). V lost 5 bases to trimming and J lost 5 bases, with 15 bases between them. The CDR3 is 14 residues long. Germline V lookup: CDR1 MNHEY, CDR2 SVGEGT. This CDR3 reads CASSSGGRTYGYTF. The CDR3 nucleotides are TGTGCCAGCAGTAGTGGGGGCAGGACGTATGGCTACACCTTC.

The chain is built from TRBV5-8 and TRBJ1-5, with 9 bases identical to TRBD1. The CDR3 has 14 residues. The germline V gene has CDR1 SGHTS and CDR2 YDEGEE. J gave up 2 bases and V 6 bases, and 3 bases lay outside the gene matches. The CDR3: CASTRTGGNQPQHF. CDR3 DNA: TGTGCCAGCACCCGGACAGGGGGCAATCAGCCCCAGCATTTT. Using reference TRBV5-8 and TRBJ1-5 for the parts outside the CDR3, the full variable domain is EAGVTQSPTHLIKTRGQQATLRCSPISGHTSVYWYQQALGLGLQFLLWYDEGEERNRGNFPPRFSGRQFPNYSSELNVNALELEDSALYLCASTRTGGNQPQHFGDGTRLSIL.

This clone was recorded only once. CDR3 sequence: CASSRGEPFTGYTF. In nucleotides, the CDR3 is TGTGCCAGCAGCCGTGGGGAGCCCTTTACGGGCTACACCTTC. The chain combines TRBV3-1 (or the pseudogene TRBV3-2) with TRBJ1-2, with D uncertain. Germline CDR1 reads LGHDT; CDR2 reads YNNKEL (reference sequence). The V end was cut by 4 bases, the J end by 8 bases, with 17 bases between. The CDR3 runs to 14 residues.

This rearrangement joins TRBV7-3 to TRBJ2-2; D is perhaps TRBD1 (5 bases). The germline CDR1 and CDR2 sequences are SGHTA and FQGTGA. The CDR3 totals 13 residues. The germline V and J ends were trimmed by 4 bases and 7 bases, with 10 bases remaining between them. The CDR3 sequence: CASSYQGGGELFF. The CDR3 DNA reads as TGTGCCAGCAGCTACCAGGGCGGCGGGGAGCTGTTTTTT.

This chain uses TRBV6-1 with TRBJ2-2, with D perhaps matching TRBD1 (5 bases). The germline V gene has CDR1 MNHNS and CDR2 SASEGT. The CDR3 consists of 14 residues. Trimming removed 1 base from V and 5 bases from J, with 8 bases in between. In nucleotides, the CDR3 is TGTGCCAGCAGTGAAGAGGGGCGGACCGGGGAGCTGTTTTTT. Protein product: CASSEEGRTGELFF.

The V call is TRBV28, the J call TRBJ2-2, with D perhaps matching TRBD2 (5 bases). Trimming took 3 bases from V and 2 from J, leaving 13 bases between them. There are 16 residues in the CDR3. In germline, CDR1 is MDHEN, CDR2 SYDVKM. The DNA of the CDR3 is TGTGCCAGCAGTTTTGCCGATGCTAGCAACACCGGGGAGCTGTTTTTT. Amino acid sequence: CASSFADASNTGELFF.

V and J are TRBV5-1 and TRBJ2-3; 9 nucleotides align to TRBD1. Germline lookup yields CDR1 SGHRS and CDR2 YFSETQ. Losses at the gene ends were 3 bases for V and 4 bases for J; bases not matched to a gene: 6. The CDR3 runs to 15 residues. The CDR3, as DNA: TGCGCCAGCAGCTACGGACAGGGGTCGGCAGATACGCAGTATTTT. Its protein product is CASSYGQGSADTQYF.